This T cell receptor (beta chain) was captured by sequencing in a study of T-cell reconstitution after alpha-beta-depleted transplantation in children. General study findings and limits: The authors attributed T-cell counts and diversity one year after transplant mostly to newly produced T cells. At day 60, the high TCRbeta diversity found in some patients originated from recipient T cells and thymic progenitors that had survived.

A library of TCRbeta sequences, prepared with unique molecular identifiers, was generated. TCRdb independently ran MiXCR on the PCR reads; one entry per CDR3 protein. The sample includes 450,000 to 600,000 distinct CDR3 sequences, over 10% of them seen just once. V shed 9 bases and J 6 bases; nucleotides not matched to a gene: 8. Germline V lookup: CDR1 LNHDA, CDR2 SQIVND (reference sequence). The CDR3 covers 15 residues. This clonotype was recorded many times. Its antigen is as yet unknown. The sample here was PBMCs, mostly from graft donor cells, taken 360 days after TCRalphabeta/CD19-depleted stem cell transplant. The gene calls are TRBV19 and TRBJ2-2; 12 nucleotides match TRBD2. The source of this sequence is a male patient younger than 18 who had a stem cell transplant for acute myeloid leukemia, so the T cells may come from the graft donor. DNA for the CDR3: TGTGCCAGCTCGTGGACTAGCGGGATGGCCGGGGAGCTGTTTTTT. Its protein product is CASSWTSGMAGELFF.